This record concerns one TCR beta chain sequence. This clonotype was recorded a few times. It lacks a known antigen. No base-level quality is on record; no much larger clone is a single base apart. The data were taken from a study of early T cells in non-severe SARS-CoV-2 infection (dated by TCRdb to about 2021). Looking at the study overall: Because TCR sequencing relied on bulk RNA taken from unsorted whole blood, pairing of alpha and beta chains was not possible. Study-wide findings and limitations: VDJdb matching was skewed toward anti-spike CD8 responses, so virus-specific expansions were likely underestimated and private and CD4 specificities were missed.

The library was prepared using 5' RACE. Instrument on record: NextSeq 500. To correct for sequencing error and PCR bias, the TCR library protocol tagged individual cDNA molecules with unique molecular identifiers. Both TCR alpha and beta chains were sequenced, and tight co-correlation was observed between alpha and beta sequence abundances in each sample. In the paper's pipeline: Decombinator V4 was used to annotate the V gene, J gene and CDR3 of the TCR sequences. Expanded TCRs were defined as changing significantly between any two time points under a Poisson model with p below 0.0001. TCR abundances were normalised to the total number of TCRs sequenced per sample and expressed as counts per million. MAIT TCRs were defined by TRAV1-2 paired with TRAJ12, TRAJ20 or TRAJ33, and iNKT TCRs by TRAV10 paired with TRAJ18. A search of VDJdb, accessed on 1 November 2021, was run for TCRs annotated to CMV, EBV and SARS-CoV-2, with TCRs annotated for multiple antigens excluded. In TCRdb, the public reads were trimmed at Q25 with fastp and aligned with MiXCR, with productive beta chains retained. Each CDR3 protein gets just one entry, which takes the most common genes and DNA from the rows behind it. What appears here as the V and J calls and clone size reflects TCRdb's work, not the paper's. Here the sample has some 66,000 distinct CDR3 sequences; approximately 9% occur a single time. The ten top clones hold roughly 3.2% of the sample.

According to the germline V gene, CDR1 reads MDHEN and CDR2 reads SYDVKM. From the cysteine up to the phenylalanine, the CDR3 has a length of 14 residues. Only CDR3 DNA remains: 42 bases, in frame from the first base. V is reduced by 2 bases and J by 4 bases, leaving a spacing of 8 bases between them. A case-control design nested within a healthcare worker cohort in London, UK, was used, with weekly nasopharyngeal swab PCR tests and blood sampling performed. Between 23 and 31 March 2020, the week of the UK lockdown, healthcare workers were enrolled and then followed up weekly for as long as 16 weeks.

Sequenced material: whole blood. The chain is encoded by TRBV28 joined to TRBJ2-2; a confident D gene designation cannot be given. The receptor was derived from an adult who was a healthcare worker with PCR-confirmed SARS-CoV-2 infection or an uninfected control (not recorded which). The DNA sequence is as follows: TGTGCCAGCAGTTTAACAGCCGGCACCGGGGAGCTGTTTTTT. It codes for CASSLTAGTGELFF.